This TCR beta chain comes out of a study of patients and donors after allogeneic stem cell transplantation. TCRdb reprocessed the RT-PCR reads via MiXCR and lists one record per CDR3 protein. The sample consists of 150,000 to 200,000 distinct CDR3 sequences, around 41% of them appearing once. Germline lookup yields CDR1 PRHDT and CDR2 FYEKMQ (reference sequence). V was clipped by 0 bases and J by 2 bases, with 7 bases between them. The CDR3 runs to 14 residues. Input material: blood, either unsorted or a sorted T cell fraction (not recorded which). This receptor was identified in a human donor who was either an allogeneic HSCT recipient or a stem cell or donor lymphocyte infusion donor (not recorded which). It is not recorded whose cells these are; they may come from a transplant donor. The rearrangement uses TRBV13 and TRBJ2-5; D not certain. CDR3 in DNA: TGTGCCAGCAGCTTAGGACGCCTTCAAGAGACCCAGTACTTC. Residues: CASSLGRLQETQYF.